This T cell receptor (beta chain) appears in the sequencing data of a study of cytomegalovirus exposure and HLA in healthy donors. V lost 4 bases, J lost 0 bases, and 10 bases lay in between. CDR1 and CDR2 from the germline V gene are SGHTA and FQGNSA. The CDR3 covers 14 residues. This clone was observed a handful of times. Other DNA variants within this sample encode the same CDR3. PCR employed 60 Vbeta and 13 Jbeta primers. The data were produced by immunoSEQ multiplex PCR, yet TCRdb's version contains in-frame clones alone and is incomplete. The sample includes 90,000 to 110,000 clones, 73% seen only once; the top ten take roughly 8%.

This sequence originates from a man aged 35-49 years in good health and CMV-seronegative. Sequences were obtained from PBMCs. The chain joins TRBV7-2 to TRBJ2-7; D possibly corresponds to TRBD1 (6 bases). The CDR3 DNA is TGTGCCAGCAGCTCTAACAGGGTCTCCTACGAGCAGTACTTC. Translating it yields CASSSNRVSYEQYF.